This T cell receptor beta chain emerged from a study of spatial heterogeneity in lung cancer. Study-wide background: Alpha-chain sequences were detected in numbers that were consistently lower than beta-chain sequences. The study observed each unique TCR and UMI combination more than ten times on average in raw reads.

TCR cDNA molecules each had a unique molecular identifier. Using its own MiXCR run on the 5' RACE reads, TCRdb lists one record per CDR3 protein. The sample carries roughly 4,800 distinct CDR3 sequences, approximately 16% recorded once. This CDR3 has 12 residues. From germline, CDR1 is LNHDA and CDR2 SQIVND (reference sequence). V lost 3 bases to trimming and J lost 4 bases, with 6 bases between them. This clonotype has just a few counts. In a library made to pick up alpha chains, this beta chain is a stray read with a size that means little. Specified time point: sample taken at primary tumor resection. Frozen PBMC, nontumor lung or tumor provided whole RNA, which was sequenced unsorted. A total of around 67 untreated early-stage non-small cell lung cancer patients served as donors.

The sequencing here drew on normal lung tissue next to the tumor, taken at surgery. The chain employs TRBV19 and TRBJ1-1; D unresolved. The receptor was derived from a male donor with early-stage non-small cell lung cancer. The CDR3 loop reads CASSIRITEAFF. The CDR3 DNA reads TGTGCCAGTAGTATTCGTATCACTGAAGCTTTCTTT.